A selection of T cell receptor beta chains follows, all from one sample in a study of identical twins. TCRdb reanalysed the 5' RACE reads using MiXCR and keeps one entry per CDR3 protein. This sample has 1.5 million to 2 million distinct CDR3 sequences, with about 32% found just once. Sample: cord blood. These receptors originate from a newborn girl in good health. Both conserved end residues are part of each CDR3. Fields, in order: D gene, J gene, clone size, V gene, CDR3 DNA, CDR3 protein. A D gene is named only where the DNA matches it firmly. Part of the rows lack a size; the others show once, few, many or a class for expanded clones.

TRBD2 | TRBJ2-7 | few | TRBV20-1 | TGCAGTGCTAGAGATAGACTAGCGGGGGTCCGTTATGACGAGCAGTACTTC | CSARDRLAGVRYDEQYF
NA | TRBJ2-3 | few | TRBV21-1 | TGTGCCAGCAGCCCCCCACTAGACCCACTCAGCACAGATACGCAGTATTTT | CASSPPLDPLSTDTQYF
NA | TRBJ1-1 | few | TRBV6-6 | TGTGCCAGCAGTTACCCCCGGATAGCCCAAGGGCCTGAAGCTTTCTTT | CASSYPRIAQGPEAFF
NA | TRBJ2-3 | few | TRBV7-8 | TGTGCCAGCAGCTTAGCGAAGCTTCCCTTCAGCAGGGCTTCTAGCACAGATACGCAGTATTTT | CASSLAKLPFSRASSTDTQYF
NA | TRBJ1-1 | few | TRBV7-9 | TGTGCCAGCAGCAAGCCGGGACTGATGAACACTGAAGCTTTCTTT | CASSKPGLMNTEAFF
NA | TRBJ2-4 | few | TRBV12-3/TRBV12-4 | TGTGCCAGCAGCCCCGCGGGGAGAAACATTCAGTACTTC | CASSPAGRNIQYF
TRBD1 | TRBJ1-6 | NA | TRBV20-1 | TGCAGTGCTAGCGGGACAGGGAATAATTCACCCCTCCACTTT | CSASGTGNNSPLHF
TRBD2 | TRBJ2-3 | NA | TRBV19 | TGTGCCAGTAGGACGACTAGCGGCACAGATACGCAGTATTTT | CASRTTSGTDTQYF
NA | TRBJ2-5 | few | TRBV20-1 | TGCAGTGCTAGAGATGGGGCTAGCCAAGAGACCCAGTACTTC | CSARDGASQETQYF
NA | TRBJ2-1 | NA | TRBV4-2 | TGTGCCAGCAGCCAAGTGGGCGGGCCGACGACTTACAATGAGCAGTTCTTC | CASSQVGGPTTYNEQFF
NA | TRBJ1-1 | NA | TRBV21-1 | TGTGCCAGCAGCAAAATTGGCAGGGACACTGAAGCTTTCTTT | CASSKIGRDTEAFF
NA | TRBJ2-7 | few | TRBV20-1 | TGCAGTGCTAGAAAACACTACCTGGGCGGTAGATCCTACGAGCAGTACTTC | CSARKHYLGGRSYEQYF
NA | TRBJ2-1 | NA | TRBV6-5 | TGTGCCAGCCAGAGGGGCAAGGCCTACGAGCAGTTCTTC | CASQRGKAYEQFF
NA | TRBJ2-1 | few | TRBV6-1 | TGTGCCAGCAGTGAAGACCACTATTCTGGGAATGAGCAGTTCTTC | CASSEDHYSGNEQFF
NA | TRBJ2-4 | many | TRBV18 | TGTGCCAGCTCACCACCTTCCCCGGGCAAAAACATTCAGTACTTC | CASSPPSPGKNIQYF
NA | TRBJ2-3 | many | TRBV7-9 | TGCGCCAGCAGCTTGTGGGGCGCAGATACGCAGTATTTT | CASSLWGADTQYF
NA | TRBJ1-2 | NA | TRBV4-1 | TGCGCCAGCAGCCAAGAGGCTAAGGGACCCCTCTATGGCTACACCTTC | CASSQEAKGPLYGYTF
NA | TRBJ2-2 | NA | TRBV11-2 | TGTGCCAGCAGCTTAGAAGGACACACCGGGGAGCTGTTTTTT | CASSLEGHTGELFF
NA | TRBJ2-3 | many | TRBV5-1 | TGCGCCAGCAGCTTGGGACAGATCACAGATACGCAGTATTTT | CASSLGQITDTQYF
NA | TRBJ1-2 | NA | TRBV20-1 | TGCAGTGCTAGAGGACTCCTAGTCGTCAAGGACTATGGCTACACCTTC | CSARGLLVVKDYGYTF
TRBD2 | TRBJ2-3 | NA | TRBV5-1 | TGCGCCAGCAGCCTTTCCTTGACTAGCGGTGCCACAGATACGCAGTATTTT | CASSLSLTSGATDTQYF
TRBD2 | TRBJ2-3 | NA | TRBV11-2 | TGTGCCAGCAGGTCCATAGAGCGGGAGGGCCGGGGCACAGATACGCAGTATTTT | CASRSIEREGRGTDTQYF
TRBD1 | TRBJ1-2 | NA | TRBV27 | TGTGCCAGCAGTTCATCGGACAGGGCGTATGGCTACACCTTC | CASSSSDRAYGYTF
NA | TRBJ1-2 | few | TRBV29-1 | TGCAGCGTTCGGATCAATCGACTGGGGTCTGGCTACACCTTC | CSVRINRLGSGYTF
NA | TRBJ1-1 | few | TRBV20-1 | TGCAGTGCTAGAATCCAGGGCTCTGAAGCTTTCTTT | CSARIQGSEAFF
NA | TRBJ1-6 | NA | TRBV20-1 | TGCAGTGTTCAGGGTGGTTCACCCCTCCACTTT | CSVQGGSPLHF
NA | TRBJ1-2 | few | TRBV20-1 | TGCAGTGCCCCTGGGGGGGGGACAAACTATGGCTACACCTTC | CSAPGGGTNYGYTF
NA | TRBJ2-1 | NA | TRBV3-1 | TGTGCCAGCAGCCAAGATCTTACGAGCAGGGCCTCCTACAATGAGCAGTTCTTC | CASSQDLTSRASYNEQFF
TRBD1 | TRBJ1-4 | few | TRBV12-3/TRBV12-4 | TGTGCCAGCTTCCGTAGGCAGGGGGAGGCAACTAATGAAAAACTGTTTTTT | CASFRRQGEATNEKLFF
TRBD2 | TRBJ2-1 | few | TRBV20-1 | TGCAGTGCCTTGGGACTAGCGGGTCCCAATGAGCAGTTCTTC | CSALGLAGPNEQFF
TRBD1 | TRBJ1-2 | few | TRBV5-1 | TGCGCCAGCAGCTTGCCACAGGGGGCTAACTATGGCTACACCTTC | CASSLPQGANYGYTF
TRBD1 | TRBJ1-1 | NA | TRBV27 | TGTGCCAGCAGTTGGTTAGTTAGTAGGACAGGGACGGTTGGCACTGAAGCTTTCTTT | CASSWLVSRTGTVGTEAFF
TRBD2 | TRBJ2-1 | few | TRBV7-9 | TGTGCCAGCAGCTTAGCAGCGGGGACGGAGAATGAGCAGTTCTTC | CASSLAAGTENEQFF
TRBD2 | TRBJ2-5 | NA | TRBV3-1 | TGTGCCAGCACTCATATAGCGGGAGCCAGGAAGACCCAGTACTTC | CASTHIAGARKTQYF
NA | TRBJ1-1 | NA | TRBV20-1 | TGCAGTGCTAGAGATCTCAGGAGGGCGTATGCTGAAGCTTTCTTT | CSARDLRRAYAEAFF
NA | TRBJ2-7 | few | TRBV7-2 | TGTGCCAGCAGCTTAAGTCCCCCTCGTTACGAGCAGTACTTC | CASSLSPPRYEQYF
TRBD1 | TRBJ2-7 | NA | TRBV29-1 | TGCAGCGTTGAAGATGGCGCAGGGGGCTCCTACGAGCAGTACTTC | CSVEDGAGGSYEQYF
TRBD2 | TRBJ2-1 | many | TRBV6-1 | TGTGCCAGCAGACGAGGACTAGCGGGGGCCTCCTCCTACAATGAGCAGTTCTTC | CASRRGLAGASSYNEQFF
NA | TRBJ2-7 | NA | TRBV6-5 | TGTGCCAGCAGTTGGGCGACACCCACCTACAATGAGCAGTACTTC | CASSWATPTYNEQYF
NA | TRBJ1-1 | NA | TRBV20-1 | TGCAGTGCTATAAGGACAGTGGGGAACACTGAAGCTTTCTTT | CSAIRTVGNTEAFF
NA | TRBJ2-1 | NA | TRBV10-3 | TGTGTCATCAGCTCGGCGGAGAGCTCCTACAATGAGCAGTTCTTC | CVISSAESSYNEQFF
TRBD1 | TRBJ1-5 | few | TRBV28 | TGTGCCAGCAGTTTACTTACCGGGACAGAGAGCAATCAGCCCCAGCATTTT | CASSLLTGTESNQPQHF
NA | TRBJ2-1 | few | TRBV29-1 | TGCAGCGTTGTGAACCCGGCTAGCCCCAATGAGCAGTTCTTC | CSVVNPASPNEQFF
TRBD2 | TRBJ2-7 | few | TRBV6-5 | TGTGCCGGCAGTAGAATTAGCGGGAGAGTGGGCGAGCAGTACTTC | CAGSRISGRVGEQYF
TRBD1 | TRBJ2-3 | few | TRBV20-1 | TGCAGTGCCGTGACCGGGACAGGGGTTACGGATACGCAGTATTTT | CSAVTGTGVTDTQYF